This T cell receptor (beta chain) was observed in a study of blood T cell repertoires in COVID-19. The data were produced by immunoSEQ multiplex PCR, yet TCRdb's version contains in-frame clones alone and is incomplete. The data hold 200,000 to 250,000 clones, with about 81% observed a single time. This clonotype originated in a woman older than 75 with COVID-19, enrolled during active disease. Material for sequencing was peripheral blood.

The CDR3 protein is CASSSRPYSGSRETQYF. The CDR3 DNA sequence: TGCGCCAGCAGCTCACGCCCCTATAGCGGGAGTAGGGAGACCCAGTACTTC. This rearrangement joins TRBV5-1 to TRBJ2-5, with 9 bases that match TRBD2. The trim removed 3 bases at V and 5 bases at J, leaving 14 bases unmatched. CDR3 length equals 17 residues. The V gene's germline CDR1 is SGHRS and CDR2 YFSETQ.